These 32 T cell receptor beta chains were all obtained from the same sample, sequenced in a study of post-analysis software for immune sequencing data. Study results and limitations: Roughly 5 TRBV segments, TRBV5-6, TRBV5-1 and TRBV20-1 among them, were found more frequent in patients than controls.

Each TCR beta cDNA library carried unique molecular identifiers. TCRdb re-analysed the PCR reads in MiXCR, keeping a single row per CDR3 protein. The repertoire has about 570,000 distinct CDR3 sequences, 30% to 40% of them found once; the top ten carry about 6%. For these receptors, no antigen is known. Material: blood. The source of these receptors is a girl between 2 and 17 years old with multiple sclerosis.

This chain joins TRBV7-9 and TRBJ2-5; D not certain. Looked up from germline, CDR1 is SEHNR and CDR2 is FQNEAQ (reference sequence). This CDR3 spans 12 amino acids. V dropped 4 bases and J dropped 7 bases, with 10 bases sitting between them. CDR3 protein: CASSSSLWTQYF. DNA for the CDR3: TGTGCCAGCAGCTCCTCGCTTTGGACCCAGTACTTC.

The table lists this clonotype with a few counts. The chain uses TRBV20-1 and TRBJ2-7, with 7 bases identical to TRBD2. CDR1 is DFQATT, CDR2 SNEGSKA, per germline (reference sequence). Losses at the gene ends were 5 bases for V and 4 bases for J; bases not matched to a gene: 26. The length of the CDR3 is 19 residues. CDR3 protein: CSAASVVAIIAGDRYEQYF. CDR3 bases: TGCAGTGCTGCTTCTGTGGTTGCGATAATAGCGGGTGATCGGTACGAGCAGTACTTC.

The rearrangement links TRBV20-1 to TRBJ2-6; D perhaps matches TRBD2 (5 bases). The CDR3 totals 15 residues. Trimming pared 1 base from V and 2 bases from J, leaving 9 bases between. Germline V gene data show CDR1 as DFQATT and CDR2 as SNEGSKA (reference sequence). CDR3 nucleotides: TGCAGTGCTAGAGTCCACGGGACTGGGGCCAACGTCCTGACTTTC. Translation: CSARVHGTGANVLTF.

This clonotype was seen at least ten times. V usage is TRBV10-1 and J usage is TRBJ2-3; D remains ambiguous. The CDR3 loop spans 15 amino acids. CDR1 is WNHNN, CDR2 SYGVQD, per germline (reference sequence). The germline V and J ends were trimmed by 0 bases and 0 bases, with 7 bases remaining between them. The CDR3 DNA sequence: TGCGCCAGCAGTGAGTCCGGCGCCAGCACAGATACGCAGTATTTT. Encoded protein: CASSESGASTDTQYF.

This clonotype was found a few times. Compared with germline, one end of the junction differs, possibly owing to a read error. The chain recombines TRBV5-5 with TRBJ2-5; 12 bases align to TRBD2. The CDR3 has 16 residues. The germline V gene encodes CDR1 SGHKS and CDR2 YYEKEE (reference sequence). The CDR3 is CASSLDASGRGETRYF. In DNA, the CDR3 is TGTGCCAGCAGCTTGGATGCTAGCGGGAGGGGGGAGACCCGGTACTTC.

The chain uses TRBV20-1 and TRBJ1-1; D might be TRBD1 (6 bases). The V and J ends lost 3 bases and 1 base respectively, with 18 bases between them. CDR3 length: 16 amino acids. Germline-derived CDR1 and CDR2 are DFQATT and SNEGSKA (reference sequence). CDR3: CSARLYAGAENTEAFF. In DNA, the CDR3 is TGCAGTGCTAGGCTTTATGCAGGGGCTGAGAACACTGAAGCTTTCTTT.

The chain employs TRBV12-3 or TRBV12-4 and TRBJ2-3; TRBD1 is a possible D gene (5 bases). The V end lost 5 bases, the J end lost 0 bases, and 18 bases lay between the germline ends. The CDR3 runs to 17 residues. The CDR3 is CASSQRLTGSSTDTQYF. The CDR3 coding sequence is TGTGCCAGCAGTCAACGTCTAACAGGCTCTAGCACAGATACGCAGTATTTT.

The gene calls are TRBV20-1 and TRBJ1-1; D possibly corresponds to TRBD1 (5 bases). This CDR3 spans 15 amino acids. Germline loops: CDR1 DFQATT, CDR2 SNEGSKA (reference sequence). Trimming removed 3 bases at V and 5 bases at J, with 19 bases between. The CDR3: CSARSVGGERTEAFF. The CDR3 DNA reads TGCAGTGCTAGGTCAGTTGGGGGGGAGAGGACTGAAGCTTTCTTT.

The V gene is TRBV12-3 or TRBV12-4, the J gene TRBJ1-1; unclear D gene. Trimming left V 6 bases short and J 2 bases short, with 13 bases between. The CDR3 is made up of 14 amino acids. The CDR3 spells CASSPRPENTEAFF. In nucleotides, the CDR3 is TGTGCCAGCAGCCCCCGGCCAGAAAACACTGAAGCTTTCTTT.

V usage is TRBV6-2 or TRBV6-3 and J usage is TRBJ2-1; perhaps TRBD2 as D (5 bases). Between the trimmed V and J ends, which lost 9 bases and 0 bases, there was a span of 15 bases. This CDR3 has 15 residues. CDR1 is MNHEY, CDR2 SVGEGT, per germline. CDR3 sequence reads: CASRERRVSYNEQFF. DNA of the CDR3: TGTGCCAGTCGAGAGCGGCGGGTCTCCTACAATGAGCAGTTCTTC.

This chain uses TRBV15 with TRBJ2-5; 8 nucleotides align to TRBD2. The V gene's germline CDR1 is LNHNV and CDR2 YYDKDF (reference sequence). There are 16 residues in the CDR3. J was trimmed by 4 bases and V by 0 bases; bases with no gene match: 7. The CDR3 sequence is CATSRDRGGPIETQYF. CDR3 bases: TGTGCCACCAGCAGAGATCGGGGGGGGCCCATAGAGACCCAGTACTTC.

This clonotype was detected only a few times. The chain joins TRBV24-1 to TRBJ2-5; the match to TRBD2 covers 10 bases. This CDR3 contains 13 residues. The V and J ends lost 7 bases and 11 bases, in that order; junction bases with no gene match: 9. Germline lookup yields CDR1 KGHDR and CDR2 SFDVKD. CDR3 nucleotides: TGTGCCACCAGAAGGACTAGCGGCAATGAGCAGTACTTC. It encodes CATRRTSGNEQYF.

This clonotype has a handful of counts. V and J are TRBV27 and TRBJ1-2; no definite D call. This CDR3 has 12 amino acids. The V end lost 7 bases, the J end lost 2 bases, and 8 bases lay between the germline ends. Germline-derived CDR1 and CDR2 are MNHEY and SMNVEV (reference sequence). The CDR3 loop reads CASTPVNYGYTF. The CDR3, as DNA: TGTGCCAGCACCCCTGTCAACTATGGCTACACCTTC.

The gene calls are TRBV7-2 and TRBJ2-1; D ambiguous. Germline V CDR1 and CDR2: SGHTA, FQGNSA. CDR3 length: 14 residues. The V gene lost 1 base and the J gene lost 7 bases, with 11 bases spanning the gap. CDR3 protein: CASSLGSQPNEQFF. The CDR3 DNA sequence: TGTGCCAGCAGCTTAGGATCCCAACCAAATGAGCAGTTCTTC.

This clonotype was seen ten or more times. The rearrangement joins TRBV5-6 to TRBJ2-3, with D hard to call. The CDR3 has 13 amino acids. Germline V gene lookup returns CDR1 SGHDT and CDR2 YYEEEE. V lost 0 bases to trimming and J lost 6 bases, with 8 bases between them. This CDR3 reads CASSLGVPDTQYF. DNA for the CDR3: TGTGCCAGCAGCTTGGGAGTCCCTGATACGCAGTATTTT.

The V call is TRBV2, the J call TRBJ1-2; 9 bases line up with TRBD1. There are 14 residues in the CDR3. V trimming: 6 bases; J trimming: 4 bases; junction bases outside the gene matches: 6. In germline, CDR1 is SNHLY, CDR2 FYNNEI. The CDR3 sequence: CASSARQGGYGYTF. Written as DNA, the CDR3 is TGTGCCAGCAGCGCCCGACAGGGGGGCTATGGCTACACCTTC. Full variable domain (outside the CDR3, taken from reference TRBV2 and TRBJ1-2): EPEVTQTPSHQVTQMGQEVILRCVPISNHLYFYWYRQILGQKVEFLVSFYNNEISEKSEIFDDQFSVERPDGSNFTLKIRSTKLEDSAMYFCASSARQGGYGYTFGSGTRLTVV.

This clonotype was found a few times. This chain links TRBV6-1 with TRBJ1-5; TRBD1 matches 7 bases. This CDR3 has 15 residues. V was pared by 6 bases and J by 3 bases, with 8 bases of the junction left unmatched. The germline CDR1 and CDR2 sequences are MNHNS and SASEGT. The CDR3 DNA sequence: TGTGCCAGCAGAAGACCGGGACAGTTCAATCAGCCCCAGCATTTT. It yields the protein CASRRPGQFNQPQHF.

This clonotype was observed a single time. The CDR3 end shows no conserved phenylalanine or tryptophan, and so a read error is likely. The chain links TRBV3-1 to TRBJ2-5; 7 bases line up with TRBD1. CDR3 length equals 19 residues. The V and J ends lost 0 bases and 2 bases, in that order; junction bases with no gene match: 15. Germline values: CDR1 LGHDT, CDR2 YNNKEL (reference sequence). The CDR3 loop is CASSQEMTWGQSKQETQYC. The DNA of the CDR3 is TGTGCCAGCAGCCAAGAAATGACTTGGGGACAGTCAAAACAAGAGACCCAGTACTGC.

This CDR3 is CSVGESGGSTDTQYF. The CDR3 region has the DNA TGCAGCGTTGGGGAGAGCGGGGGTAGCACAGATACGCAGTATTTT. The chain joins TRBV29-1 to TRBJ2-3, with 8 positions matching TRBD2. The J segment lost 0 bases and the V segment lost 4 bases, leaving 6 bases of the junction unmatched. This CDR3 contains 15 residues. In germline, CDR1 is SQVTM, CDR2 ANQGSEA.

This clonotype has a handful of counts. The rearrangement joins TRBV6-1 to TRBJ2-1, with D possibly being TRBD2 (6 bases). Germline assignment: CDR1 MNHNS and CDR2 SASEGT. V dropped 7 bases and J dropped 0 bases, with 19 bases sitting between them. The CDR3 has 17 amino acids. CDR3 DNA sequence: TGTGCCAGCACTCCAAACGGTGGGGGGAGCTCCTACAATGAGCAGTTCTTC. It translates to CASTPNGGGSSYNEQFF.

This clonotype was counted a few times. V is TRBV6-2 or TRBV6-3 and J is TRBJ1-1; 8 bases are a match to TRBD1. The germline V gene encodes CDR1 MNHEY and CDR2 SVGEGT. This CDR3 is built from 13 residues. Trimming removed 10 bases from V and 5 bases from J; junction bases left unmatched: 9. The CDR3 bases are TGTGCCACCTTGGACAGGGCAGGGACTGAAGCTTTCTTT. This translates into CATLDRAGTEAFF.

V and J are TRBV20-1 and TRBJ2-1; D gene ambiguous. Germline V lookup: CDR1 DFQATT, CDR2 SNEGSKA (reference sequence). Trimming removed 3 bases from V and 4 bases from J, with 10 bases in between. The CDR3 length is 13 residues. CDR3 nucleotide sequence: TGCAGTGCTAGCGTCGGAGCTTACAATGAGCAGTTCTTC. It translates to CSASVGAYNEQFF.

The chain uses TRBV18 and TRBJ1-2; possibly TRBD1 for D (6 bases). The CDR3 sequence is 15 residues long. Trimming removed 4 bases from V and 3 bases from J, with 15 bases in between. The V gene's germline CDR1 is KGHSH and CDR2 LQKENI. CDR3 nucleotide sequence: TGTGCCAGCTCACGCGAGGCGGGGGGCGACTATGGCTACACCTTC. This codes for CASSREAGGDYGYTF.

The CDR3: CASRRGGSDTEAFF. In DNA, the CDR3 is TGCGCCAGCCGCAGGGGAGGCTCGGACACTGAAGCTTTCTTT. The genes are TRBV10-2 and TRBJ1-1; possibly TRBD1 for D (6 bases). Germline CDR1 is WSHSY and CDR2 is SAAADI. This CDR3 is built from 14 residues. Between the trimmed V and J ends, which lost 8 bases and 3 bases, there was a span of 16 bases.

This chain joins TRBV7-2 and TRBJ1-5; tentatively, D is TRBD1 (5 bases). The germline V gene encodes CDR1 SGHTA and CDR2 FQGNSA. V was shortened by 4 bases and J by 6 bases, with 13 bases between the two germline ends. The CDR3 runs to 14 residues. For the CDR3, the DNA is TGTGCCAGCAGCTCAGGGAGAATGGGTCAGCCCCAGCATTTT. Its translation is CASSSGRMGQPQHF.

This clonotype was detected only a few times. The chain joins TRBV7-8 to TRBJ2-3, with a weak D call TRBD1 (5 bases). Trimming removed 5 bases from V and 0 bases from J, with 12 bases in between. Germline-derived CDR1 and CDR2 are SGHVS and FQNEAQ. The CDR3 loop spans 15 amino acids. The CDR3 coding sequence is TGTGCCAGCAGCCCTCCGACAGTTAGCACAGATACGCAGTATTTT. Protein: CASSPPTVSTDTQYF.

The genes are TRBV5-1 and TRBJ2-3; a weak D match, TRBD1 (6 bases). The CDR3 runs to 16 residues. In germline, CDR1 is SGHRS, CDR2 YFSETQ. With 0 bases removed from V and 3 bases from J, the gap between germline ends came to 14 bases. CDR3 sequence (DNA): TGCGCCAGCAGCTTGGCCCAAACAGGGTGGACAGATACGCAGTATTTT. As protein: CASSLAQTGWTDTQYF.

Only a few counts were recorded for this clonotype. This chain connects TRBV29-1 to TRBJ2-7; no reliable D call. CDR3 length equals 14 residues. Germline V gene lookup returns CDR1 SQVTM and CDR2 ANQGSEA. V was trimmed by 1 base and J by 1 base, leaving 11 bases between them. Here the CDR3 DNA reads TGCAGCGTTGAAGGGACCGCCGATTCCTACGAGCAGTACTTC. It translates to CSVEGTADSYEQYF.

This clonotype showed up just a few times. This rearrangement joins TRBV15 to TRBJ1-1; TRBD1 matches at 10 bases. J gave up 7 bases and V 3 bases, and 11 bases lay outside the gene matches. The length of the CDR3 is 16 residues. CDR1 and CDR2 (germline): LNHNV, YYDKDF (reference sequence). In nucleotides, the CDR3 is TGTGCCACCAGCAGGGACAGGGGGACCTCCCTCAGTGAAGCTTTCTTT. The encoded protein is CATSRDRGTSLSEAFF. The entire variable domain, with the rest obtained from reference TRBV15 and TRBJ1-1, is as follows: DAMVIQNPRYQVTQFGKPVTLSCSQTLNHNVMYWYQQKSSQAPKLLFHYYDKDFNNEADTPDNFQSRRPNTSFCFLDIRSPGLGDTAMYLCATSRDRGTSLSEAFFGQGTRLTVV.

The chain recombines TRBV15 with TRBJ2-1; D remains ambiguous. This CDR3 comprises 15 residues. In germline, CDR1 is LNHNV, CDR2 YYDKDF (reference sequence). V was trimmed by 2 bases and J by 8 bases, leaving 16 bases between them. Here the CDR3 reads CATSRHGPKWDEQFF. The CDR3 coding sequence is TGTGCCACCAGCAGACACGGACCTAAGTGGGATGAGCAGTTCTTC.

This clonotype has more than one count but fewer than ten. V is TRBV28 and J is TRBJ2-5; D gene ambiguous. The CDR3 is 13 residues long. Trimming took off 5 bases at V and 5 bases at J, with 12 bases between the two ends. CDR1 is MDHEN and CDR2 is SYDVKM in the germline V gene. Here the CDR3 DNA reads TGTGCCAGCAGTGCCCCGCTTTCGGAGACCCAGTACTTC. This translates into CASSAPLSETQYF.

Comments on this clonotype: At one of its ends the junction is not consistent with the germline gene, which may arise from a read error. CDR3 DNA: TGCGCCAGCAGCCTGCAGGGAACCTACGAGCAGAGCTTC. Translating gives CASSLQGTYEQSF. The V call is TRBV4-1, the J call TRBJ2-7, with D perhaps matching TRBD1 (5 bases). The CDR3 runs 13 residues. Germline assignment: CDR1 MGHRA and CDR2 YSYEKL.